The 18 T cell receptor beta chains below come from one sample, sequenced in a study of Tregs in tolerant kidney transplant recipients. TCRdb's table, derived via immunoSEQ multiplex PCR, lists solely in-frame clones and lacks some. The sample yields some 240,000 clones, around 81% seen once. The sample comprised CD4+ T cells from blood. The origin of the receptors is a human donor in good health.

The CDR3: CAWRPGGFLIGGYTF. The CDR3 DNA reads TGTGCCTGGAGGCCAGGGGGCTTCTTGATCGGTGGCTACACCTTC. The chain carries TRBV30 and TRBJ1-2; 8 bases fit TRBD1. The ends lost 3 bases at V and 7 bases at J; junction bases unmatched: 13. This CDR3 is built from 15 residues. Germline loops: CDR1 GTSNPN, CDR2 SVGIG (reference sequence).

The rearrangement links TRBV4-2 to TRBJ1-3, with TRBD1 matching 9 bases. CDR1 LGHNA and CDR2 YNFKEQ come from the germline V gene. V lost 3 bases to trimming and J lost 10 bases; unmatched junction nucleotides: 10. The CDR3 runs to 15 residues. CDR3 protein: CASSQSDRGRRTIYF. In DNA, the CDR3 is TGTGCCAGCAGCCAGAGCGACAGGGGGAGAAGGACCATATATTTT.

The genes are TRBV27 and TRBJ2-7; no firm D call. V was pared by 2 bases and J by 2 bases, with 10 bases between. Germline CDR1 reads MNHEY; CDR2 reads SMNVEV (reference sequence). CDR3 length: 14 amino acids. The CDR3 DNA reads TGTGCCAGCAGTTTAATGAGAAGCCCCTACGAGCAGTACTTC. Its protein is CASSLMRSPYEQYF.

CDR3 bases: TGTGCCAGTGCTAACGGGGGGGCCGGGGATACGCAGTATTTT. This translates into CASANGGAGDTQYF. The chain recombines TRBV19 with TRBJ2-3, with 8 bases lining up with TRBD2. Germline lookup yields CDR1 LNHDA and CDR2 SQIVND (reference sequence). The CDR3 runs to 14 residues. After removal of 8 bases from V and 6 bases from J, the junction contained 10 bases not matched to a gene.

Concerning this clone: Within the sample, other DNA sequences also encode this same CDR3. This chain links TRBV2 with TRBJ2-3; D unresolved. This CDR3 spans 11 amino acids. V was cut by 5 bases and J by 3 bases, with 3 bases left in between. Germline V gene lookup returns CDR1 SNHLY and CDR2 FYNNEI. The CDR3 nucleotides read TGTGCCAGCAGTATAACAGATACGCAGTATTTT. It is translated as CASSITDTQYF. Drawing the rest from reference TRBV2 and TRBJ2-3, the complete variable domain is EPEVTQTPSHQVTQMGQEVILRCVPISNHLYFYWYRQILGQKVEFLVSFYNNEISEKSEIFDDQFSVERPDGSNFTLKIRSTKLEDSAMYFCASSITDTQYFGPGTRLTVL.

The chain is built from TRBV2 and TRBJ1-1; the match to TRBD1 covers 12 bases. Germline trimming cut 6 bases from V and 4 bases from J; bases unmatched to any gene: 6. The CDR3 length is 15 residues. Per the germline V gene, CDR1 is SNHLY and CDR2 is FYNNEI. CDR3 coding DNA: TGTGCCAGCAGGGGACAGGGGGCTCGGAGCACTGAAGCTTTCTTT. Encoded protein: CASRGQGARSTEAFF.

The CDR3 is CAWSVGTGGFLYGYTF. For the CDR3, the DNA is TGTGCCTGGAGTGTGGGGACAGGGGGCTTTCTCTATGGCTACACCTTC. The rearrangement links TRBV30 to TRBJ1-2; 12 bases are shared with TRBD1. V gave up 0 bases and J gave up 4 bases; unmatched junction bases: 6. Germline V gene sequence: CDR1 GTSNPN, CDR2 SVGIG (reference sequence). The CDR3 loop spans 16 amino acids. The entire variable domain, with the rest obtained from reference TRBV30 and TRBJ1-2, is as follows: SQTIHQWPATLVQPVGSPLSLECTVEGTSNPNLYWYRQAAGRGLQLLFYSVGIGQISSEVPQNLSASRPQDRQFILSSKKLLLSDSGFYLCAWSVGTGGFLYGYTFGSGTRLTVV.

The chain employs TRBV7-6 and TRBJ2-5; D is uncertain. The V gene's germline CDR1 is SGHVS and CDR2 FNYEAQ. This CDR3 contains 11 residues. Trimming removed 4 bases from V and 2 bases from J, with 2 bases in between. In DNA, the CDR3 is TGTGCCAGCAGCTCACAAGAGACCCAGTACTTC. It yields the protein CASSSQETQYF.

The chain joins TRBV4-1 to TRBJ2-7; the D is unclear. Per germline, CDR1 MGHRA and CDR2 YSYEKL. The CDR3 totals 14 residues. V lost 2 bases and J lost 2, with 10 bases in between. The CDR3 loop reads CASSQISPPYEQYF. CDR3 DNA: TGCGCCAGCAGCCAAATCTCTCCCCCCTACGAGCAGTACTTC.

This clone was picked up a small number of times. The chain links TRBV5-1 to TRBJ2-7; 14 bases match TRBD2. The ends lost 4 bases at V and 0 bases at J; junction bases unmatched: 6. Germline V gene lookup returns CDR1 SGHRS and CDR2 YFSETQ. The CDR3 is 17 residues long. The DNA of the CDR3 is TGCGCCAGCAGCCCAAGGACTAGCGGGGGGTCCTCCTACGAGCAGTACTTC. Its translation: CASSPRTSGGSSYEQYF.

This chain connects TRBV18 to TRBJ2-7; D is unclear. V dropped 2 bases and J dropped 1 base, with 12 bases sitting between them. Per the germline V gene, CDR1 is KGHSH and CDR2 is LQKENI. The CDR3 totals 15 residues. As DNA, the CDR3 is TGTGCCAGCTCACCAACCAGGAAAACTTCCTACGAGCAGTACTTC. It codes for CASSPTRKTSYEQYF.

The V and J genes are TRBV9 and TRBJ2-1, with 8 bases that match TRBD1. In germline, CDR1 is SGDLS, CDR2 YYNGEE. The V and J ends lost 4 bases and 6 bases, in that order; junction bases with no gene match: 12. The CDR3 contains 16 residues. The CDR3: CASSFITGTGLNEQFF. DNA of the CDR3: TGTGCCAGCAGCTTTATTACCGGGACAGGACTCAATGAGCAGTTCTTC. Drawing the rest from reference TRBV9 and TRBJ2-1, the complete variable domain is DSGVTQTPKHLITATGQRVTLRCSPRSGDLSVYWYQQSLDQGLQFLIQYYNGEERAKGNILERFSAQQFPDLHSELNLSSLELGDSALYFCASSFITGTGLNEQFFGPGTRLTVL.

The V and J genes are TRBV11-3 and TRBJ2-3; 7 positions match TRBD2. The J segment lost 4 bases and the V segment lost 6 bases, leaving 19 bases of the junction unmatched. Germline V gene lookup returns CDR1 SGHNT and CDR2 YENEEA. This CDR3 is 18 amino acids long. This CDR3 reads CASSSSFGTGGWSDTQYF. In DNA form, the CDR3 reads TGTGCCAGCAGTAGCAGCTTCGGTACCGGGGGGTGGTCAGATACGCAGTATTTT.

This clone was seen only a few times. The CDR3 spells CASSVSNQPQHF. In DNA form, the CDR3 reads TGTGCCAGCAGCGTTAGCAATCAGCCCCAGCATTTT. This chain uses TRBV2 with TRBJ1-5; D is undetermined. V lost 6 bases, J lost 0 bases, and 3 bases lay in between. Germline V gives CDR1 SNHLY, CDR2 FYNNEI. The CDR3 totals 12 residues. Using reference TRBV2 and TRBJ1-5 for the parts outside the CDR3, the full variable domain is EPEVTQTPSHQVTQMGQEVILRCVPISNHLYFYWYRQILGQKVEFLVSFYNNEISEKSEIFDDQFSVERPDGSNFTLKIRSTKLEDSAMYFCASSVSNQPQHFGDGTRLSIL.

This clone was found once. This chain links TRBV6-5 with TRBJ2-5; D is undetermined. CDR1 is MNHEY, CDR2 SVGAGI, per germline. V shed 7 bases and J shed 3 bases, with 9 bases lying between them. The CDR3 totals 12 residues. The chain's CDR3 is CASTNTKETQYF. CDR3 sequence (DNA): TGTGCCAGCACCAACACCAAAGAGACCCAGTACTTC.

This rearrangement joins TRBV15 to TRBJ2-3; 9 bases fit TRBD1. Germline V gives CDR1 LNHNV, CDR2 YYDKDF (reference sequence). This CDR3 is 18 amino acids long. V dropped 1 base and J dropped 3; count of bases not matched to a gene: 11. The CDR3 loop is CATSRGHSGTGNTDTQYF. The CDR3 nucleotides are TGTGCCACCAGCAGAGGCCATTCCGGGACAGGGAATACAGATACGCAGTATTTT.

The chain uses TRBV4-2 and TRBJ2-1; maybe TRBD2 (6 bases). Germline CDR1 is LGHNA and CDR2 is YNFKEQ. The CDR3 contains 14 residues. V lost 0 bases to trimming and J lost 9 bases, with 12 bases between them. The CDR3 loop is CASSQDDRGGEQFF. The CDR3 region has the DNA TGTGCCAGCAGCCAAGATGATAGGGGAGGTGAGCAGTTCTTC.

V gene TRBV18 combines with J gene TRBJ1-1, with 8 positions matching TRBD1. CDR1 is KGHSH and CDR2 is LQKENI in the germline V gene. The CDR3 spans 14 residues. Unmatched junction bases numbered 5, after V lost 5 bases and J lost 3 bases. CDR3 sequence (DNA): TGTGCCAGCTCATCCATGGACAGGGACACTGAAGCTTTCTTT. Protein product: CASSSMDRDTEAFF. The full variable domain, completed using reference TRBV18 and TRBJ1-1, is NAGVMQNPRHLVRRRGQEARLRCSPMKGHSHVYWYRQLPEEGLKFMVYLQKENIIDESGMPKERFSAEFPKEGPSILRIQQVVRGDSAAYFCASSSMDRDTEAFFGQGTRLTVV.